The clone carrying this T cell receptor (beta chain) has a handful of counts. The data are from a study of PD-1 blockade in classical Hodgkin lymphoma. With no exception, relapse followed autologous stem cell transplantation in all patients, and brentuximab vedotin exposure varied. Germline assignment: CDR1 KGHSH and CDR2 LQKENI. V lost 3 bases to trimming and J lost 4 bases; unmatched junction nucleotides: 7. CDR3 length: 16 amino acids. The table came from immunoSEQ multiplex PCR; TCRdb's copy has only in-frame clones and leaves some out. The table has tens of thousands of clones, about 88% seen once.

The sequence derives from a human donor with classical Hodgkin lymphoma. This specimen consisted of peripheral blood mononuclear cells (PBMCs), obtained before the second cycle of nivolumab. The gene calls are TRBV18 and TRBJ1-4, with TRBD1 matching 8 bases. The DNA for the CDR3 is TGTGCCAGCTCACCCATGGAGGGACAGGTTAATGAAAAACTGTTTTTT. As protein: CASSPMEGQVNEKLFF.